This TCR beta chain was sequenced for a study of early T cells in non-severe SARS-CoV-2 infection. Study summary: Chains were not paired, and sequencing was done on bulk RNA from unsorted whole blood. The study's findings and limits: Anti-spike CD8 specificities were favored by VDJdb matching, whose results missed private and CD4 specificities.

Germline V CDR1 and CDR2: SGHNT, YYREEE (reference sequence). Trimming took 2 bases from V and 7 from J, leaving 12 bases between them. The CDR3 is 13 residues long. In its sample, this clonotype was seen a few times. What it binds is not known. Individually, cDNA molecules had unique molecular identifiers attached to them. TCRdb reanalysed the 5' RACE reads using MiXCR and keeps one entry per CDR3 protein. The data hold more than 85,000 distinct CDR3 sequences, with around 12% observed a single time. This TCR came from an adult who was a healthcare worker with PCR-confirmed SARS-CoV-2 infection or an uninfected control (not recorded which). The chain combines TRBV5-4 with TRBJ1-1; D unclear. The sample was whole blood, taken at baseline. The CDR3 sequence is CASSFESRNEAFF. CDR3 DNA sequence: TGTGCCAGCAGCTTCGAGTCCCGTAATGAAGCTTTCTTT.